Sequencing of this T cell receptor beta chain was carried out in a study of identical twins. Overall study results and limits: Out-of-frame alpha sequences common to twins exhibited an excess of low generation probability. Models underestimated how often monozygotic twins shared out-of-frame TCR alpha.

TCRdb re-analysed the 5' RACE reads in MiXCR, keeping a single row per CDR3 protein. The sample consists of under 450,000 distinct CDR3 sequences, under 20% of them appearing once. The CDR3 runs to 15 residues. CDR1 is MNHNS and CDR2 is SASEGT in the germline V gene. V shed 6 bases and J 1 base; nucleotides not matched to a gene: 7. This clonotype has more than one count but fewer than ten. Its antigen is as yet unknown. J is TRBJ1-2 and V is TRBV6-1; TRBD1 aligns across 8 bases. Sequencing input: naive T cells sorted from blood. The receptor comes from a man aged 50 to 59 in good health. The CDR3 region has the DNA TGTGCCAGCAGCCCGACAGGGGCCAGTAACTATGGCTACACCTTC. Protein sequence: CASSPTGASNYGYTF.